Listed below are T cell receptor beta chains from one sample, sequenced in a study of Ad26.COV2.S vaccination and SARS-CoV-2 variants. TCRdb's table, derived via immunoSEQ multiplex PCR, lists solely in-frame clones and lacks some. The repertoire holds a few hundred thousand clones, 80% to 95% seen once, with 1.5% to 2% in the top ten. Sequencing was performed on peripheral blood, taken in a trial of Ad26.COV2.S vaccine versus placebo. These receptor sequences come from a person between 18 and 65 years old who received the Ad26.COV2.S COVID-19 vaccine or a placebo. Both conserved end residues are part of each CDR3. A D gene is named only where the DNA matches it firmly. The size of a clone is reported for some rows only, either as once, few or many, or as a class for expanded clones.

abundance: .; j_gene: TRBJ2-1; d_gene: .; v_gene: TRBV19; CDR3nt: TGTGCCAGTAGTATAGAGGTAGGAAATGAGCAGTTCTTC; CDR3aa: CASSIEVGNEQFF
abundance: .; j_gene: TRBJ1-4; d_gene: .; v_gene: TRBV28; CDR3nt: TGTGCCAGCAGTTTAGCCAGGGTGGAAAAACTGTTTTTT; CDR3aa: CASSLARVEKLFF
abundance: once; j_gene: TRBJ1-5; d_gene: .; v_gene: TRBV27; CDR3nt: TGTGCCAGCAGTTTACAGCAGGGGAGCAATCAGCCCCAGCATTTT; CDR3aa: CASSLQQGSNQPQHF
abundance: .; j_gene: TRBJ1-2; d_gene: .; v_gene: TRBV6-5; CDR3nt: TGTGCCAGCAGTTCTACCTATGGCTACACCTTC; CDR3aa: CASSSTYGYTF
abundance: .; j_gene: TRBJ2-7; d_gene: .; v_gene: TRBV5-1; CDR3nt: TGCGCCAGCAGCTTGGCCGCTTTATGGTCTCAAAGGGGCGACGAGCAGTACTTC; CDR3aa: CASSLAALWSQRGDEQYF
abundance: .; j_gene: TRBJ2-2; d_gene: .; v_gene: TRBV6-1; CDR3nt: TGTGCCAGCAGTGAATGGTCTAGCGTGGGCACCGGGGAGCTGTTTTTT; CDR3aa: CASSEWSSVGTGELFF
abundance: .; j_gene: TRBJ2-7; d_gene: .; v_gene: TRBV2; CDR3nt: TGTGCCAGCAGTGAGGATGCAGGGTACTACGAGCAGTACTTC; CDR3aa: CASSEDAGYYEQYF
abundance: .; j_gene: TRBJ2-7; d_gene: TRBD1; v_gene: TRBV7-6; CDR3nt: TGTGCCAGCAGCTTAAGGGACAGTGGTAATTCCTACGAGCAGTACTTC; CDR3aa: CASSLRDSGNSYEQYF
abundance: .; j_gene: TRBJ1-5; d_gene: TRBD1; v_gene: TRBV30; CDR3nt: TGTGCCTGGCGGTTACTGCCAAACCGGGACAGGGAGTTTATCAATCAGCCCCAGCATTTT; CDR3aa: CAWRLLPNRDREFINQPQHF
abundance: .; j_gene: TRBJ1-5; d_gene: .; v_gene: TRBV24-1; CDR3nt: TGTGCCACCAGTGATGGTAGGGTAAATCAGCCCCAGCATTTT; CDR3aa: CATSDGRVNQPQHF
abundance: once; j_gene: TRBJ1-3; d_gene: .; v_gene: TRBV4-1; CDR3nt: TGCGCCAGCAGCCAAGATAGAGCAGGTCGCTCTGGAAACACCATATATTTT; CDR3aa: CASSQDRAGRSGNTIYF
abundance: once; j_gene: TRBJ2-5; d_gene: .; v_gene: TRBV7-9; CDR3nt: TGTGCCAGCAGCTTACTGGCACAAGAGACCCAGTACTTC; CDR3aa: CASSLLAQETQYF
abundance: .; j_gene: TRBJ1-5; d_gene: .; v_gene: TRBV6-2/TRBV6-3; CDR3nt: TGTGCCAGCAGTCTAATTTCCGTGGGCAATCAGCCCCAGCATTTT; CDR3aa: CASSLISVGNQPQHF
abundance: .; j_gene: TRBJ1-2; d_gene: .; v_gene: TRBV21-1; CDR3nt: TGTGCCAGCAGCAAAGAGGAGGGGACAGGGAGCGGCTACACCTTC; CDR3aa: CASSKEEGTGSGYTF
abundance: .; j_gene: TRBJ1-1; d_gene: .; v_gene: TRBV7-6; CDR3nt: TGTGCCAGCAGCCTGGGGCGGGAGGGGAAGACTGAAGCTTTCTTT; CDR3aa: CASSLGREGKTEAFF
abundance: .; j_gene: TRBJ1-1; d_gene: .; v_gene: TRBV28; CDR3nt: TGTGCCAGCAGTGCAGGTGCCGGGACAACTGAAGCTTTCTTT; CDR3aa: CASSAGAGTTEAFF
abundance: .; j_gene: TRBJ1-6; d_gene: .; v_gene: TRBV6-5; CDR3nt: TGTGCCAGCAGATACCAGCAAGATAATTCACCCCTCCACTTT; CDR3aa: CASRYQQDNSPLHF
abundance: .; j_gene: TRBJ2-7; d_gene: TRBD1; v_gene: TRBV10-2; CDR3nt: TGCGCCAGCAGTGAGTCCGGGACAGGGACCTACGAGCAGTACTTC; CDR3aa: CASSESGTGTYEQYF
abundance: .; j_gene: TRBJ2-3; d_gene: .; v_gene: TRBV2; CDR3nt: TGTGCCAGCAGTGAATGGGAGAGCACAGATACGCAGTATTTT; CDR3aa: CASSEWESTDTQYF
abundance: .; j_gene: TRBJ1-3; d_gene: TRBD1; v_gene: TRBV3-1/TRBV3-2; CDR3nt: TGTGCCAGCAGCCAAGAGCATCTGGGACAGGGTTCTGGAAACACCATATATTTT; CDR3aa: CASSQEHLGQGSGNTIYF
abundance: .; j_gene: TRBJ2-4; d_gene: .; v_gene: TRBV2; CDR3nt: TGTGCCAGCAGTGACGGGACCCTAAGGATTCAGTACTTC; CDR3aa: CASSDGTLRIQYF
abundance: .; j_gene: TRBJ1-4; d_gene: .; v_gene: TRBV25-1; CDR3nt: TGTGCCAGCAGTTTTCGGAAGAATGAAAAACTGTTTTTT; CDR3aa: CASSFRKNEKLFF
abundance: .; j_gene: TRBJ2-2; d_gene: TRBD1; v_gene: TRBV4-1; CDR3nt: TGCGCCAGCAGCCAACGAGACAGGGGGAGCGCCGGGGAGCTGTTTTTT; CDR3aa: CASSQRDRGSAGELFF
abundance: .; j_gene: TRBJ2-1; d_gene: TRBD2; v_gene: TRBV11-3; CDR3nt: TGTGCCAGCAGTCTCACTAGCGGGGGGTTACCCTACAATGAGCAGTTCTTC; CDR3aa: CASSLTSGGLPYNEQFF
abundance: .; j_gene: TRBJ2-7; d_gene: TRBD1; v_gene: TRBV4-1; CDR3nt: TGCGCCAGCAGCCAAGTCGTTCACAGGGGGTTTAAGCAGTACTTC; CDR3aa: CASSQVVHRGFKQYF
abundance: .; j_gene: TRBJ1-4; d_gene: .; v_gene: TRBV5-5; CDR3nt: TGTGCCAGCAAATCACCGGGAGGTGAAAAACTGTTTTTT; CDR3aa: CASKSPGGEKLFF
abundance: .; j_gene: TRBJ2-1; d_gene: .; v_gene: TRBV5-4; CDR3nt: TGTGCCAGCAGCTTGGATGGAAAAGTACACTACAATGAGCAGTTCTTC; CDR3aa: CASSLDGKVHYNEQFF
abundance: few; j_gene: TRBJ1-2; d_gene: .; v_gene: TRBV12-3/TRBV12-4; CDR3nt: TGTGCCAGCAGCCTCGACACCTATGGCTACACCTTC; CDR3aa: CASSLDTYGYTF
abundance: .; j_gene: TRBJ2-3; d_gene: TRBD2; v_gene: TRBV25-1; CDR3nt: TGTGCCAGCAGTGAAGGGTCACTAGCGGCCCCCCCTGGGGATACGCAGTATTTT; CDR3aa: CASSEGSLAAPPGDTQYF
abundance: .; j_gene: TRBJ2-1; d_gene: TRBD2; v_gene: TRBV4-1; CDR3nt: TGCGCCAGCAGACCCACTAGCGGGTACAACGATGAGCAGTTCTTC; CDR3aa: CASRPTSGYNDEQFF
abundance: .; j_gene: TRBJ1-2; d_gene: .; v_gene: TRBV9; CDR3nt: TGTGCCAGCAGCGTAGTACAGTCGAACTATGGCTACACCTTC; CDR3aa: CASSVVQSNYGYTF
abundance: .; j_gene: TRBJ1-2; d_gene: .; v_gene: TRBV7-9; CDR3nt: TGTGCCAGCAGCCAACACCAATATGGCTACACCTTC; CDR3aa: CASSQHQYGYTF
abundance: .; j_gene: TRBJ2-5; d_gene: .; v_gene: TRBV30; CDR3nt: TGTGCCTGGAGTGTAGGGGGTCGAGAGACCCAGTACTTC; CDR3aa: CAWSVGGRETQYF
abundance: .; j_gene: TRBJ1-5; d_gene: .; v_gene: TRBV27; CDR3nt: TGTGCCAGCAGTTTAACCCCCATCGAGGGACAGCCCCAGCATTTT; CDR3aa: CASSLTPIEGQPQHF
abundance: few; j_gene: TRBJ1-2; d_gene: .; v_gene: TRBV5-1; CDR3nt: TGCGCCAGCAGCTTGGCAGACAGGAACTATGGCTACACCTTC; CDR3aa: CASSLADRNYGYTF
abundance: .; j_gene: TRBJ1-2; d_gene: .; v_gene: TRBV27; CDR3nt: TGTGCCAGCAGTCCCGATGGCCCCAATAACTATGGCTACACCTTC; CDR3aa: CASSPDGPNNYGYTF
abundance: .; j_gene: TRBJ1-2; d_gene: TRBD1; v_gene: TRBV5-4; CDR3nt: TGTGCCAGCAGCTTGACAGGGGGCGCGGGCTACACCTTC; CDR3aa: CASSLTGGAGYTF